The 20 T cell receptor beta chains presented below share a single source sample, sequenced in a study of cytomegalovirus exposure and HLA in healthy donors. Use of 60 Vbeta and 13 Jbeta primers characterized the PCR. Clones were read by immunoSEQ multiplex PCR, and TCRdb kept only the in-frame ones, dropping some. The specimen's table records about 160,000 clones. The sample taken for sequencing was PBMCs. The receptors come from a woman between 55 and 75 years old in good health and CMV-seronegative.

The V and J genes are TRBV6-5 and TRBJ1-1, with D hard to call. V dropped 0 bases and J dropped 0 bases, with 8 bases sitting between them. The CDR3 contains 15 residues. The germline V gene encodes CDR1 MNHEY and CDR2 SVGAGI. CDR3: CASSYSNTLNTEAFF. The CDR3 DNA sequence: TGTGCCAGCAGTTACTCGAACACCTTGAACACTGAAGCTTTCTTT.

This chain connects TRBV15 to TRBJ2-7; 8 bases fit TRBD1. Trimming removed 2 bases from V and 2 bases from J; junction bases left unmatched: 8. The length of the CDR3 is 16 residues. CDR1 is LNHNV, CDR2 YYDKDF, per germline (reference sequence). CDR3 in DNA: TGTGCCACCAGCAGAAACCCGGGACAGGTTCCCTACGAGCAGTACTTC. As protein: CATSRNPGQVPYEQYF.

The V call is TRBV30, the J call TRBJ2-5; TRBD1 might be the D (6 bases). V lost 1 base to trimming and J lost 6 bases, with 12 bases between them. The CDR3 runs to 13 residues. The germline CDR1 and CDR2 sequences are GTSNPN and SVGIG (reference sequence). CDR3 nucleotides: TGTGCCTGGAGTGACAGGGTGGGGAAGACCCAGTACTTC. Its protein product is CAWSDRVGKTQYF.

J is TRBJ1-2 and V is TRBV6-4, with D tentatively TRBD1 (6 bases). Per the germline V gene, CDR1 is MRHNA and CDR2 is SNTAGT. V lost 7 bases and J 2 bases, leaving 23 bases between the germline ends. There are 17 residues in the CDR3. The CDR3 DNA sequence: TGTGCCAGCATCGTGGATGCCGGGACAAGGGAGAACTATGGCTACACCTTC. This gives the protein CASIVDAGTRENYGYTF.

This rearrangement joins TRBV19 to TRBJ2-2, with 7 bases matching TRBD1. CDR1 and CDR2 from the germline V gene are LNHDA and SQIVND (reference sequence). V lost 9 bases and J lost 2; bases outside the gene matches: 9. The CDR3 extends over 15 amino acids. For the CDR3, the DNA is TGTGCCAGCTGCCGACAGGGATCAAACACCGGGGAGCTGTTTTTT. It codes for CASCRQGSNTGELFF.

This chain uses TRBV19 with TRBJ2-1; 7 bases are a match to TRBD2. This CDR3 has 12 residues. Germline V gives CDR1 LNHDA, CDR2 SQIVND (reference sequence). V dropped 8 bases and J dropped 8; count of bases not matched to a gene: 6. The CDR3 DNA is TGTGCCAGTGGGGGGGGAGGGGATGAGCAGTTCTTC. It specifies CASGGGGDEQFF.

The CDR3 sequence is CASSSKQGSGNTIYF. The DNA for the CDR3 is TGCGCCAGCAGCTCGAAACAGGGTTCGGGAAACACCATATATTTT. V is TRBV5-1 and J is TRBJ1-3; a weak D match, TRBD1 (6 bases). CDR1 is SGHRS and CDR2 is YFSETQ in the germline V gene. There are 15 residues in the CDR3. Trimming shortened V by 3 bases and J by 4 bases, and 14 bases separated the two germline ends.

This chain links TRBV18 with TRBJ2-7; 9 bases are a match to TRBD1. Germline-derived CDR1 and CDR2 are KGHSH and LQKENI. J was trimmed by 7 bases and V by 4 bases; bases with no gene match: 5. The CDR3 contains 13 residues. In DNA form, the CDR3 reads TGTGCCAGCTCACAGGGACAGGGCAGGGAGCAGTACTTC. This sequence encodes CASSQGQGREQYF.

The V gene is TRBV7-9, the J gene TRBJ1-2, with 7 bases fitting TRBD1. The ends lost 6 bases at V and 3 bases at J; junction bases unmatched: 7. The CDR3 spans 14 residues. Germline V gene lookup returns CDR1 SEHNR and CDR2 FQNEAQ (reference sequence). CDR3 in DNA: TGTGCCAGCAGTCATCGAGGGACAGACTATGGCTACACCTTC. Amino acids: CASSHRGTDYGYTF.

The rearrangement joins TRBV6-1 to TRBJ2-7; 8 bases are shared with TRBD1. Looked up from germline, CDR1 is MNHNS and CDR2 is SASEGT. This CDR3 spans 15 amino acids. J lost 4 bases, V lost 2 bases, and 7 bases had no gene match. The CDR3 sequence is CASSELGQGAYEQYF. As DNA, the CDR3 is TGTGCCAGCAGTGAATTAGGACAGGGAGCTTACGAGCAGTACTTC.

The chain recombines TRBV14 with TRBJ1-1, with a weak D call TRBD1 (5 bases). The V gene lost 3 bases and the J gene lost 4 bases, with 12 bases spanning the gap. The CDR3 consists of 14 residues. Germline values: CDR1 SGHDN, CDR2 FVKESK. The CDR3 DNA follows: TGTGCCAGCAGCCATGGGGGGTTACCCACTGAAGCTTTCTTT. Protein: CASSHGGLPTEAFF.

The rearrangement links TRBV6-1 to TRBJ1-4, with D possibly matching TRBD1 (5 bases). The germline V gene has CDR1 MNHNS and CDR2 SASEGT. The V gene lost 2 bases and the J gene lost 7 bases, with 11 bases spanning the gap. CDR3 length: 14 residues. The chain's CDR3 is CASSEQGRGEKLFF. The CDR3 DNA is TGTGCCAGCAGTGAACAGGGAAGGGGTGAAAAACTGTTTTTT.

The V call is TRBV6-5, the J call TRBJ1-5; 7 nucleotides align to TRBD1. After removal of 5 bases from V and 2 bases from J, the junction contained 3 bases not matched to a gene. Germline CDR1 MNHEY, CDR2 SVGAGI. The CDR3 spans 14 residues. The CDR3 DNA sequence: TGTGCCAGCAGTCTTACAGGGGGCAATCAGCCCCAGCATTTT. Encoded protein: CASSLTGGNQPQHF.

V gene TRBV9 combines with J gene TRBJ1-2, with D uncertain. CDR1 is SGDLS, CDR2 YYNGEE, per germline. The CDR3 is made up of 14 amino acids. Trimming left V 0 bases short and J 1 base short, with 7 bases between. CDR3 coding DNA: TGTGCCAGCAGCGTAGGAGGGATTAACTATGGCTACACCTTC. Its protein is CASSVGGINYGYTF.

The V and J genes are TRBV11-2 and TRBJ2-1; TRBD1 matches at 9 bases. CDR3 length: 15 amino acids. Germline lookup yields CDR1 SGHAT and CDR2 FQNNGV. Trimming at V came to 4 bases and at J to 8 bases, leaving 9 bases not matched to a gene. This CDR3 reads CASSSRDRVGDEQFF. Written as DNA, the CDR3 is TGTGCCAGCAGCTCCCGGGACAGGGTTGGCGATGAGCAGTTCTTC.

This chain links TRBV2 with TRBJ2-1; 7 bases align to TRBD2. This CDR3 spans 14 amino acids. Germline trimming cut 11 bases from V and 8 bases from J; bases unmatched to any gene: 15. The germline CDR1 and CDR2 sequences are SNHLY and FYNNEI. CDR3 in amino acids: CAGRLAGNPYEQFF. The CDR3 DNA follows: TGTGCCGGACGACTAGCAGGGAACCCCTATGAGCAGTTCTTC.

V is TRBV6-6 and J is TRBJ2-3; TRBD2 agrees at 7 bases. The CDR3 totals 15 residues. J gave up 3 bases and V 3 bases, and 6 bases lay outside the gene matches. Per the germline V gene, CDR1 is MNHNY and CDR2 is SVGAGI (reference sequence). This CDR3 is CASSYPGGGTDTQYF. CDR3 coding DNA: TGTGCCAGCAGTTATCCAGGCGGGGGAACAGATACGCAGTATTTT.

The gene calls are TRBV18 and TRBJ2-7; 8 bases agree with TRBD1. The CDR3 is made up of 14 amino acids. CDR1 and CDR2 from the germline V gene are KGHSH and LQKENI. V lost 0 bases to trimming and J lost 6 bases; unmatched junction nucleotides: 4. The CDR3 is CASSPPGTGGEQYF. Here the CDR3 DNA reads TGTGCCAGCTCACCACCGGGAACAGGGGGCGAGCAGTACTTC.

V usage is TRBV7-2 and J usage is TRBJ1-1; possibly TRBD1 for D (6 bases). This CDR3 comprises 14 residues. Per the germline V gene, CDR1 is SGHTA and CDR2 is FQGNSA. V lost 5 bases, J lost 7 bases, and 17 bases lay in between. CDR3 bases: TGTGCCAGCAGCACCCGAAGGGGGTGGGATGAAGCTTTCTTT. Its translation is CASSTRRGWDEAFF.

The CDR3 sequence: CASSPQGLEGYTF. In DNA form, the CDR3 reads TGTGCCAGCAGCCCCCAGGGGCTAGAGGGCTACACCTTC. The gene calls are TRBV7-2 and TRBJ1-2, with D possibly TRBD1 on 6 matching bases. The CDR3 is made up of 13 amino acids. V lost 5 bases, J lost 8 bases, and 15 bases lay in between. CDR1 is SGHTA and CDR2 is FQGNSA in the germline V gene.